This note documents a single T cell receptor (beta chain) sequence. Germline CDR1 reads SGHRS; CDR2 reads YFSETQ. V was trimmed by 3 bases and J by 4 bases, leaving 13 bases between them. This CDR3 spans 14 amino acids. Clones were read by immunoSEQ multiplex PCR, and TCRdb kept only the in-frame ones, dropping some. The sample consists of about 160,000 clones, about nine tenths of them appearing once. This specimen comes from a study of blood T cell repertoires in COVID-19. The Seattle patients, enrolled during active infection, were followed longitudinally. What was sequenced was peripheral blood. The source of this sequence is a man aged 30 to 39 with COVID-19, enrolled during active disease. The gene calls are TRBV5-1 and TRBJ1-1; D remains ambiguous. The CDR3 sequence: CASSSLDSITEAFF. In DNA, the CDR3 is TGCGCCAGCAGCTCTCTGGACTCTATCACTGAAGCTTTCTTT.